The clone carrying this T cell receptor (beta chain) was observed at least ten times. The antigen is not known. This CDR3 is built from 13 residues. The germline V gene has CDR1 MNHNS and CDR2 SASEGT. Trimming removed 4 bases from V and 4 bases from J, with 7 bases in between. This sample is drawn from a study of T cell repertoires in cytomegalovirus infection. Study summary: It was recently identified HLA-C-restricted and well-studied HLA-B-restricted CMV epitopes that the study used. Indicated by public TCR beta signatures were CMV infection and matching HLA type.

Each CDR3 protein is one row after TCRdb ran MiXCR on the reads. The profile shows approximately 76,000 distinct CDR3 sequences, roughly 40% of them singletons. The study's findings and limits: The ex vivo response showed dominance by HLA-C-restricted CMV-specific TCR beta clonotypes.

The source material was CD8+ T cells from cultured PBMCs, sampled from culture after CMV antigen stimulation. The source of this sequence is a human donor in good health (CMV status not recorded). Some clones in this sample may be carry-over from other donors' samples. The chain links TRBV6-1 to TRBJ2-2; tentatively, D is TRBD1 (5 bases). The CDR3 spells CASSAGFTGELFF. CDR3 DNA sequence: TGTGCCAGCAGTGCAGGGTTCACCGGGGAGCTGTTTTTT.